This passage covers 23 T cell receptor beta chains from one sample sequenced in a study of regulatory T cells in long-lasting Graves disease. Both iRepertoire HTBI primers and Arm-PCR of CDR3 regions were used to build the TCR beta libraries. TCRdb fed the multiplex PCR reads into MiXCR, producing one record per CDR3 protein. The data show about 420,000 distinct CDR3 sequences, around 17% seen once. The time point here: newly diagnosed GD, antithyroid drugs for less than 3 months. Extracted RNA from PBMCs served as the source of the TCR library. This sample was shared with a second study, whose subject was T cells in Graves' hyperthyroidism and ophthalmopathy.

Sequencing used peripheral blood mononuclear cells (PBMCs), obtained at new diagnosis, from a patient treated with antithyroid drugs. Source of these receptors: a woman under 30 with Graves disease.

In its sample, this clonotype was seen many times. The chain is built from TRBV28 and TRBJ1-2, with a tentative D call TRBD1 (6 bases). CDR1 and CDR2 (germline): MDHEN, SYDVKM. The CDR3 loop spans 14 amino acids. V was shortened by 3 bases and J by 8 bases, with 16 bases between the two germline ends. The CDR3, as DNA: TGTGCCAGCAGTTTTGTCAGGGGAGAAAGAGGCTACACCTTC. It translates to CASSFVRGERGYTF.

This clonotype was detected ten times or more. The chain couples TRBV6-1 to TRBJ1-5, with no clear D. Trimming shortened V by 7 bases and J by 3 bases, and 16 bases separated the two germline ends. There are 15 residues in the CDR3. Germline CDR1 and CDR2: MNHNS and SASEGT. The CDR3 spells CASIRDKGYNQPQHF. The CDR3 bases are TGTGCCAGCATTCGAGACAAGGGCTACAATCAGCCCCAGCATTTT.

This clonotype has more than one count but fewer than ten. CDR3 region: CASSPTQTAYEQYF. The CDR3 nucleotides are TGTGCCAGCTCACCAACGCAGACGGCCTACGAGCAGTACTTC. The chain recombines TRBV18 with TRBJ2-7; D uncertain. The V end was cut by 2 bases, the J end by 2 bases, with 10 bases between. This CDR3 has 14 amino acids. The germline gives CDR1 KGHSH, CDR2 LQKENI.

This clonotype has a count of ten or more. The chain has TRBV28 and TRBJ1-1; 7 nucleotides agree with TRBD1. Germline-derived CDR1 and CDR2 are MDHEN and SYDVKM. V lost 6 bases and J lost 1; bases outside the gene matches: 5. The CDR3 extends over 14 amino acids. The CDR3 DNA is TGTGCCAGCAGCCTCGGACAGGCGAACACTGAAGCTTTCTTT. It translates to CASSLGQANTEAFF.

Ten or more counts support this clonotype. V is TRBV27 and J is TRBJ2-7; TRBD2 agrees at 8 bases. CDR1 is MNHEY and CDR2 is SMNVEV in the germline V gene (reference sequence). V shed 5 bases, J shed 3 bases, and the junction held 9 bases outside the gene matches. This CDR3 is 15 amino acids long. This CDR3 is CASSKGLAVVYEQYF. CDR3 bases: TGTGCCAGCAGTAAAGGACTAGCAGTGGTCTACGAGCAGTACTTC.

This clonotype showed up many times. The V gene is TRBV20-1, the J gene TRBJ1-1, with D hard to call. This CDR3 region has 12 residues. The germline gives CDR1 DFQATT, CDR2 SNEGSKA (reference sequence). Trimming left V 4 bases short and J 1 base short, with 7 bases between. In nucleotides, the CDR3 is TGCAGTGCTAAACAACCGAACACTGAAGCTTTCTTT. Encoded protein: CSAKQPNTEAFF.

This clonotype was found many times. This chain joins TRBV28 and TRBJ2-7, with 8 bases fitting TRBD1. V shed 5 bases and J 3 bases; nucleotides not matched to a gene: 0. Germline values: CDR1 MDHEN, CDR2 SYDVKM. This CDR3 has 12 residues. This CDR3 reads CASSTGGYEQYF. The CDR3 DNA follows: TGTGCCAGCAGTACAGGGGGCTACGAGCAGTACTTC.

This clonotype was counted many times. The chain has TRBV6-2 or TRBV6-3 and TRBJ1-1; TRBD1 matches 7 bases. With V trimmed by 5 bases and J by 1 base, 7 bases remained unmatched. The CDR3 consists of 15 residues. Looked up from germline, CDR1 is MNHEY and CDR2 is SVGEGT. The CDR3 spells CASSHRGSGNTEAFF. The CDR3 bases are TGTGCCAGCAGTCACAGGGGATCGGGGAACACTGAAGCTTTCTTT.

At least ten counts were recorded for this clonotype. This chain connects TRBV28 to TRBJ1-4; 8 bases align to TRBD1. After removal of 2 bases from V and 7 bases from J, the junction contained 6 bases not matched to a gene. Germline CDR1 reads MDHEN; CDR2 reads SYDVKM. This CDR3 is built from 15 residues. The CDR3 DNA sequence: TGTGCCAGCAGTTTAGAGTTAGGGACAGGTGAAAAACTGTTTTTT. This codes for CASSLELGTGEKLFF.

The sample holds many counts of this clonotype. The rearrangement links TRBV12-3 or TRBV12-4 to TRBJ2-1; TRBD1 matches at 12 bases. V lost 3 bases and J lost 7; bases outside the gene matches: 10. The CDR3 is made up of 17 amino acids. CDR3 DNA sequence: TGTGCCAGCAGTTTTTCCCCCGGGGGACAGGGGGCGAATGAGCAGTTCTTC. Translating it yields CASSFSPGGQGANEQFF.

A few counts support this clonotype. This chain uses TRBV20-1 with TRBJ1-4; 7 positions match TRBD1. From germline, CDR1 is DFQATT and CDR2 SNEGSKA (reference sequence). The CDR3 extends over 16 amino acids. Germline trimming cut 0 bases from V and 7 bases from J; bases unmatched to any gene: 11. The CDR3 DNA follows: TGCAGTGCTAGAGATCCGGGGACAGCAACAATTGAAAAACTGTTTTTT. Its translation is CSARDPGTATIEKLFF.

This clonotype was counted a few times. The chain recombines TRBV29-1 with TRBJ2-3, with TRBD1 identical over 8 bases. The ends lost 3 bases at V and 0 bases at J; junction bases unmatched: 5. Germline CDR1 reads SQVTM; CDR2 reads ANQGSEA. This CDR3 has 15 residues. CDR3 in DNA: TGCAGCGTTGAGGCTGACAGGGGAAGCACAGATACGCAGTATTTT. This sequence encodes CSVEADRGSTDTQYF.

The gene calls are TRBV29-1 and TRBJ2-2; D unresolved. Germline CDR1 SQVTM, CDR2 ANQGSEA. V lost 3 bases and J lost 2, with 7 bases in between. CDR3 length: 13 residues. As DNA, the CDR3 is TGCAGCGTTGACGTTGGTAACACCGGGGAGCTGTTTTTT. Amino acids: CSVDVGNTGELFF.

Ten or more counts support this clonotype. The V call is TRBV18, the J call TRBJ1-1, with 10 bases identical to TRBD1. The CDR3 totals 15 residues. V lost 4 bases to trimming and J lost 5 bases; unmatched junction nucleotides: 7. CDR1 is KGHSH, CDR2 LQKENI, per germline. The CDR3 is CASSLYDRGLTEAFF. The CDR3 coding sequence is TGTGCCAGCTCACTCTATGACAGGGGGCTAACTGAAGCTTTCTTT.

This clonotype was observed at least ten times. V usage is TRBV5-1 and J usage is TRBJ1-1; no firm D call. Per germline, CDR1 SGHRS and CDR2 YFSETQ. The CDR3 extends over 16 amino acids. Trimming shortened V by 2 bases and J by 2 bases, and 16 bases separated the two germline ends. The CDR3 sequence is CASSFRHIGVNTEAFF. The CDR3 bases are TGCGCCAGCAGCTTCCGTCATATCGGAGTCAACACTGAAGCTTTCTTT.

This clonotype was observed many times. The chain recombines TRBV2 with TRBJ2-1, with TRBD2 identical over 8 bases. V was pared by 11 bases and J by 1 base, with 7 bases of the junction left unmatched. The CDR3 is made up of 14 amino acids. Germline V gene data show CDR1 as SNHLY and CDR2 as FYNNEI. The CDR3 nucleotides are TGTGCCGGGAAACTAGCGGAATCCTACAATGAGCAGTTCTTC. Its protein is CAGKLAESYNEQFF.

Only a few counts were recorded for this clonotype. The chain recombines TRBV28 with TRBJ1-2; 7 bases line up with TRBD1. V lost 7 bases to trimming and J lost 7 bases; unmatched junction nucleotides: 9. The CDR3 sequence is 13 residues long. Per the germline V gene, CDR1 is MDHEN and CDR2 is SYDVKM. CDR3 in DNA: TGTGCCAGCACTGACAGGGTCCTCGCTGGCTACACCTTC. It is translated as CASTDRVLAGYTF.

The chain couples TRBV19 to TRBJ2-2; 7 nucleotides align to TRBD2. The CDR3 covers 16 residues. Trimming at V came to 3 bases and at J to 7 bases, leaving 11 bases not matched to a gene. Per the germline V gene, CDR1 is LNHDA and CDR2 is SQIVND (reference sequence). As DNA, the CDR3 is TGTGCCAGTAGTATGGGGATGTGGCGGGAGCACGGGGAGCTGTTTTTT. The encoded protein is CASSMGMWREHGELFF. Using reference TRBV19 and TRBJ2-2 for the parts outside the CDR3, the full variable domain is DGGITQSPKYLFRKEGQNVTLSCEQNLNHDAMYWYRQDPGQGLRLIYYSQIVNDFQKGDIAEGYSVSREKKESFPLTVTSAQKNPTAFYLCASSMGMWREHGELFFGEGSRLTVL.

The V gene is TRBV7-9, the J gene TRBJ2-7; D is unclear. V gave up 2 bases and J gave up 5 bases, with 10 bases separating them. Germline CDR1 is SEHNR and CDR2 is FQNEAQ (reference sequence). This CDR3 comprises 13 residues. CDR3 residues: CASSLSQFNEQYF. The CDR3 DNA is TGTGCCAGCAGCTTATCACAGTTCAACGAGCAGTACTTC.

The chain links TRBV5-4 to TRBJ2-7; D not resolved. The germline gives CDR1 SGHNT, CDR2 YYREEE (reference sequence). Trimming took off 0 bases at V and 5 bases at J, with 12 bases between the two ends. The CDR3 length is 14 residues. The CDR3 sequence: CASSLDLRVHEQYF. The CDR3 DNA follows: TGTGCCAGCAGCTTGGATTTACGGGTCCACGAGCAGTACTTC.

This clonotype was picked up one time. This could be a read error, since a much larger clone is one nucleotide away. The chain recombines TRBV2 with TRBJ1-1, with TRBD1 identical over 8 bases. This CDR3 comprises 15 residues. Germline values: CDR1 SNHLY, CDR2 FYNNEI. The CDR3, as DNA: TGTGCCAGCAGTAGCAACCAGGGGGCGTTCACTGAAGCTCTCTTT. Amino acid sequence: CASSSNQGAFTEALF.

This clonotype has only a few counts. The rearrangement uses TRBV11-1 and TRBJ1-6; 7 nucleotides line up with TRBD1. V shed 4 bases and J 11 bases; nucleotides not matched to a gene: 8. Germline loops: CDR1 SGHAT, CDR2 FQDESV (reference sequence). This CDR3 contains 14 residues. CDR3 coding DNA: TGTGCCAGCAGCTCGGACAGGTCCATGCCACCCCTCCACTTT. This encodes CASSSDRSMPPLHF.

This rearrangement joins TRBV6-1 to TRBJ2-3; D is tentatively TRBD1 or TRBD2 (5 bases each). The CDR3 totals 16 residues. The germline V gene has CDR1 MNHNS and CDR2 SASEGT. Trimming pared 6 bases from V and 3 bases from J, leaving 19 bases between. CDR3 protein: CASSPPGRRVTDTQYF. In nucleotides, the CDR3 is TGTGCCAGCAGCCCCCCGGGGCGTAGGGTTACAGATACGCAGTATTTT.